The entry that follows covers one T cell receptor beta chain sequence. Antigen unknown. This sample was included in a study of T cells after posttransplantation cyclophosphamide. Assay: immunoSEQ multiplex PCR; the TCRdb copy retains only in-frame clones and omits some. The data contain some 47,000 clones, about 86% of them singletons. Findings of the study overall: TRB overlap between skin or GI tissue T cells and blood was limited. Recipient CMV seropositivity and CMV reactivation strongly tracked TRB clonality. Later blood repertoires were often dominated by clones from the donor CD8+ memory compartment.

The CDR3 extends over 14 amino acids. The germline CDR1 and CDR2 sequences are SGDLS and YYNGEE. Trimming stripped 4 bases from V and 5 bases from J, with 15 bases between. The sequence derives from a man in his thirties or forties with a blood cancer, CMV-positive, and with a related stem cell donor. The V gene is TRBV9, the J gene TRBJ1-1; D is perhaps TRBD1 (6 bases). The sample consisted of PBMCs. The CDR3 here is CASSRGGEETEAFF. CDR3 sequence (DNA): TGTGCCAGCAGCCGAGGGGGGGAGGAGACTGAAGCTTTCTTT.